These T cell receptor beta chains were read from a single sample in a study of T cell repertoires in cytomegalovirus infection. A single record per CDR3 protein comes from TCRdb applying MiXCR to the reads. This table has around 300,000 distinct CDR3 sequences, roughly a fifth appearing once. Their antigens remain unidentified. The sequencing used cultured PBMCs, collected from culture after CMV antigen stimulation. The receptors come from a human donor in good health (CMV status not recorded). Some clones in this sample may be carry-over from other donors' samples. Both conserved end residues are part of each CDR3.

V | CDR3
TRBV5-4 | CASSAMDSGANVLTF
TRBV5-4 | CASSARTGIPYEQYF
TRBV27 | CASSLKGYEQFF
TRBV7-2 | CASSLGWTSGGELFF
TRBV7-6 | CASRSEIVGNTIYF
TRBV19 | CASVRAYTEAFF
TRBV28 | CASAAVSSGNTIYF
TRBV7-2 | CASSLTTVTGNTIYF
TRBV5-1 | CASHYWSGILDNTEAFF
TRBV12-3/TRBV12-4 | CASSFEEDADTQYF
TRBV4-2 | CASSQVQGSTNEKLFF
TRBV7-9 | CASSLDGSRAEAFF
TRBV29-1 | CSVEDPFGAGYTF
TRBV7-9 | CASSFDAASGNTIYF
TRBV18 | CASSPPAGTDTQYF
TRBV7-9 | CASSLAGVPSGNTIYF
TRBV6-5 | CASSYGGGADTEAFF
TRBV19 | CASSNLASGTSYEQYF
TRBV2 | CASREGQVSNQPQHF
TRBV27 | CASSLVSSGGEYEQFF
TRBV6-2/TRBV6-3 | CASSDSGLAGGLTYNEQFF
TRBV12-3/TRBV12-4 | CASSLVFGHTQYF
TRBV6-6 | CASSYSWTGGSNYGYTF
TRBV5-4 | CASSLFRQGSSSGPLNTGELFF
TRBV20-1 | CSAPETGAHGYTF
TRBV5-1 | CASSFQGDGQPQHF
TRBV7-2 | CASSQGLAGAGGTQYF
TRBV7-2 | CASSPLAGGLNEQFF
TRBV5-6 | CASSVSGSETQYF
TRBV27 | CASSSAPGADTQYF
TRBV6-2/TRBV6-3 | CASSYGNDGEQYF
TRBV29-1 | CSVAGTNNEQFF
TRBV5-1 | CASSLERGARDTQYF
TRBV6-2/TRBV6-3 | CASSYSTRQTSHEQFF
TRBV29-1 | CSVDLTGWAETQYF
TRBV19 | CASSASTSGRTWQTQYF
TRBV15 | CATSRAPTGANEQFF
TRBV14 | CASSQNFGSANYGYTF
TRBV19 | CASSKKINYGYTF
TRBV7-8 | CASSLVSGLGADTQYF
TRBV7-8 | CASSLARGYLNQPQHF
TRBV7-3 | CASSLGVGTGELFF
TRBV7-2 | CASSPKTGNTGELFF
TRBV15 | CATSRGEGSSTDTQYF
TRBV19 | CARDNRQGWSNQPQHF
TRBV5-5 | CASSIDTAYNEQFF
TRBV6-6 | CASSLPGPITHEQFF
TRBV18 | CASSPQAAGASNQPQHF
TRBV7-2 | CASSFTVQGVSRDTQYF
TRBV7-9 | CASSLRGNNEQFF
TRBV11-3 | CASSQLAGPDLQETQYF
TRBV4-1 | CASSQPPQGAYDGYTF
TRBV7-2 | CASSSSQGNTEAFF